This TCR beta chain was sequenced for a study of shared clonotypes between healthy human individuals. General study results and limits: Clonotypes shared by all four sorted-subset donors had higher generation probabilities than non-shared clonotypes.

As to this clone: The antigen remains undetermined.

Profiling relied on immunoSEQ multiplex PCR, and the TCRdb table lists in-frame clones only, not all of them. The table lists over a million clones, about 98.5% of them singletons, with over 0.3% in the top ten. Sequencing was carried out using naive CD4+ T cells sorted from blood. Described subset: CD45RA+ positively selected. The receptor's source is a man aged 30 to 45 in good health.

Here the CDR3 reads CASRITLGGSYEQYF. The CDR3 coding sequence is TGTGCCAGCAGGATTACCCTCGGGGGGAGTTACGAGCAGTACTTC. V usage is TRBV7-2 and J usage is TRBJ2-7, with 7 bases aligning to TRBD2. Looked up from germline, CDR1 is SGHTA and CDR2 is FQGNSA. The CDR3 sequence is 15 residues long. V shed 6 bases and J 4 bases; nucleotides not matched to a gene: 12.